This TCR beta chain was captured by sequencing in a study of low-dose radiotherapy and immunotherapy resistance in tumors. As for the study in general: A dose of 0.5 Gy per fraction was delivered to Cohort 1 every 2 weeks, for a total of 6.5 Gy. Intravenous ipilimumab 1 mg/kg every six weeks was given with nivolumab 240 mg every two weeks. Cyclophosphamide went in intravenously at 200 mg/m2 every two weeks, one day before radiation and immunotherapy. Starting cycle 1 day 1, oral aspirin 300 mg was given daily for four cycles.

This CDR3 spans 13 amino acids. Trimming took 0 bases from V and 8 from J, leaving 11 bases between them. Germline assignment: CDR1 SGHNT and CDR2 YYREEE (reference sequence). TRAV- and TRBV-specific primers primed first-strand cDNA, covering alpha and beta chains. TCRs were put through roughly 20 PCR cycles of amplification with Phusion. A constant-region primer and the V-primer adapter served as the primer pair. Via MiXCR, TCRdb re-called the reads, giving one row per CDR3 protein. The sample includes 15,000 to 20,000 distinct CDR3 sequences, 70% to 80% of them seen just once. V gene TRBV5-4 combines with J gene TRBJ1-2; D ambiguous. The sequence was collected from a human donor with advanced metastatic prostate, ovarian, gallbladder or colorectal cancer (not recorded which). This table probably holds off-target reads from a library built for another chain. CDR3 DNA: TGTGCCAGCAGCTTGGCAACTGCCTCGGGCTACACCTTC. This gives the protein CASSLATASGYTF.